Below are 2 T cell receptor beta chains sequenced from a single sample in a study of blood T cell repertoires in COVID-19. Profiling relied on immunoSEQ multiplex PCR, and the TCRdb table lists in-frame clones only, not all of them. The data contain about 140,000 clones, roughly 90% of them singletons. Sequenced material: peripheral blood. The receptor source for this set is a man between 65 and 85 years old with acute or convalescent COVID-19.

This clone was recorded once. The V gene is TRBV7-9, the J gene TRBJ1-6; 9 positions agree with TRBD1. Germline V gives CDR1 SEHNR, CDR2 FQNEAQ (reference sequence). V lost 4 bases to trimming and J lost 7 bases; unmatched junction nucleotides: 5. CDR3 length equals 15 residues. CDR3 nucleotide sequence: TGTGCCAGCAGCTCACAGGGGGCCAGGAATTCACCCCTCCACTTT. Its translation: CASSSQGARNSPLHF.

The chain couples TRBV28 to TRBJ1-2; tentatively, D is TRBD1 (6 bases). Trimming stripped 6 bases from V and 2 bases from J, with 13 bases between. This CDR3 is built from 14 residues. CDR1 and CDR2 from the germline V gene are MDHEN and SYDVKM. CDR3 amino acids: CASSSGGQNYGYTF. Here the CDR3 DNA reads TGTGCCAGCAGCAGCGGTGGACAGAACTATGGCTACACCTTC.